The T cell receptor (beta chain) under discussion was sequenced for a study of shared clonotypes between healthy human individuals. Comment on this clone: Its target is not known.

Trimming removed 6 bases at V and 6 bases at J, with 14 bases between. There are 14 residues in the CDR3. The germline V gene has CDR1 SNHLY and CDR2 FYNNEI. Donors were healthy HIV-negative adults without recently reported acute infections or vaccinations. Donors, without exception, were Caucasian adults residing in Nashville, Tennessee. Generated by immunoSEQ multiplex PCR, the TCRdb table keeps only in-frame clones and is missing some. Seen here are approximately 1,500,000 clones, around 97% observed once, and the top ten hold more than 0.9%. Broader study findings: Rarefaction gave evidence that sorted-subset sequencing remained incomplete despite large depth.

Sequenced: naive CD4+ T cells sorted from blood. Subset reported: CD45RA+ positively selected. J is TRBJ1-4 and V is TRBV2; D is possibly TRBD1 (5 bases). The sequence was obtained from a man in his thirties or forties in good health. CDR3 loop: CASRPTGTHEKLFF. As DNA, the CDR3 is TGTGCCAGCAGACCCACCGGGACCCATGAAAAACTGTTTTTT.